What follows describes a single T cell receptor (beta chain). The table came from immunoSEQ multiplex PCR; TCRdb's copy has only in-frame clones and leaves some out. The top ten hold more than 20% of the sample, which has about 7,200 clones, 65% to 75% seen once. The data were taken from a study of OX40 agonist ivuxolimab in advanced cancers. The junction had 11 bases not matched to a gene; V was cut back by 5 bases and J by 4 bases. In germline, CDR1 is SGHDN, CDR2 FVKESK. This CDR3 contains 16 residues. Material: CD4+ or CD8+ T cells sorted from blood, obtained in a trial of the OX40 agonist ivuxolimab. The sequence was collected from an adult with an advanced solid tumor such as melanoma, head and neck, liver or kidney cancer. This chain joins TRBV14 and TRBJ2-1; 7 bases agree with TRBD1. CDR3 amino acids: CASSSSTGKKYNEQFF. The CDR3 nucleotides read TGTGCCAGCAGCTCGTCGACAGGGAAGAAGTACAATGAGCAGTTCTTC.